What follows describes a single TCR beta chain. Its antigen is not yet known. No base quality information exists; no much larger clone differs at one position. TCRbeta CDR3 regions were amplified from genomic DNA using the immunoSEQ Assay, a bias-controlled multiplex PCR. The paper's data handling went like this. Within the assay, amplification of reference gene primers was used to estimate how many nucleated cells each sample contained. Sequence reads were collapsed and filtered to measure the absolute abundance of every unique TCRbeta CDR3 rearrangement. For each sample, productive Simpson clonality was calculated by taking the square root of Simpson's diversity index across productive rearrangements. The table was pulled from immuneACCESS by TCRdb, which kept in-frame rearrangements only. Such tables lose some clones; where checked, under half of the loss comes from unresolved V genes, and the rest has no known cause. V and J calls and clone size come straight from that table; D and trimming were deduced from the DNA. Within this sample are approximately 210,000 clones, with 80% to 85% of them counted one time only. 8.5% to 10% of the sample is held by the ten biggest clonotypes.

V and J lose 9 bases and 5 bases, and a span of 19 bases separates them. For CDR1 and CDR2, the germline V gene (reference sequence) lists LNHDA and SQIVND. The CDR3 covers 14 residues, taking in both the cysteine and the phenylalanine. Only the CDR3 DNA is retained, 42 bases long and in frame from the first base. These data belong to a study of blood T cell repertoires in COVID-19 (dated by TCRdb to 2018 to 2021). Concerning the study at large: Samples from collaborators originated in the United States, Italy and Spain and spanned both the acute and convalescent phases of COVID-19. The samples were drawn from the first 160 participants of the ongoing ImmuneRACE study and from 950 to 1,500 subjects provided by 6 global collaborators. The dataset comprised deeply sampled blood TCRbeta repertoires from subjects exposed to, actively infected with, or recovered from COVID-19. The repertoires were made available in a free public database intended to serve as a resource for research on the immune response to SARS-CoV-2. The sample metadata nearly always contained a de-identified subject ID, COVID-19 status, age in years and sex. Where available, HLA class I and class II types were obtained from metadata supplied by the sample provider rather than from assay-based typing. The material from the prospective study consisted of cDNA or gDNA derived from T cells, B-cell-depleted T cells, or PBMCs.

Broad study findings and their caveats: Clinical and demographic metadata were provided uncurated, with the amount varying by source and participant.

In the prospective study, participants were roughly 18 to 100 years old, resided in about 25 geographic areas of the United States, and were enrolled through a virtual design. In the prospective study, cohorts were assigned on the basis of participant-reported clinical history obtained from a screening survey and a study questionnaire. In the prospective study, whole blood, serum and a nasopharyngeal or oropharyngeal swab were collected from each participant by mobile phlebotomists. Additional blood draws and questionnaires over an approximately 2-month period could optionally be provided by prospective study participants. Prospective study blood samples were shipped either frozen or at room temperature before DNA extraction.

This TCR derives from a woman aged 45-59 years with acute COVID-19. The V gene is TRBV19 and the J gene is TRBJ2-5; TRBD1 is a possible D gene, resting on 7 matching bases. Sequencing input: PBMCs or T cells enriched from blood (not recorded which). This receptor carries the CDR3 CASRAGGFLETQYF. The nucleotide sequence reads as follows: TGTGCCAGCCGAGCAGGGGGGTTTTTGGAGACCCAGTACTTC.